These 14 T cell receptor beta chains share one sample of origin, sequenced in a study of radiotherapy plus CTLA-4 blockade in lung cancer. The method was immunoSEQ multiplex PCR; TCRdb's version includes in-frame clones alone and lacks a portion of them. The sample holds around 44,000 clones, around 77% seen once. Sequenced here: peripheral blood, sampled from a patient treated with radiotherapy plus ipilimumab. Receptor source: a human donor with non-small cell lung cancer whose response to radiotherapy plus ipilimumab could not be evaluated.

In DNA form, the CDR3 reads TGTGCCAGCAGCCACCTCTCAGGACTAGCGGCTTTTGGGGAGCAGTTCTTC. This translates into CASSHLSGLAAFGEQFF. The chain is built from TRBV14 and TRBJ2-1; 10 nucleotides align to TRBD2. V shed 3 bases and J 10 bases; nucleotides not matched to a gene: 15. CDR3 length equals 17 residues. Germline loops: CDR1 SGHDN, CDR2 FVKESK. The variable domain in full, with the rest retrieved from reference TRBV14 and TRBJ2-1, is EAGVTQFPSHSVIEKGQTVTLRCDPISGHDNLYWYRRVMGKEIKFLLHFVKESKQDESGMPNNRFLAERTGGTYSTLKVQPAELEDSGVYFCASSHLSGLAAFGEQFFGPGTRLTVL.

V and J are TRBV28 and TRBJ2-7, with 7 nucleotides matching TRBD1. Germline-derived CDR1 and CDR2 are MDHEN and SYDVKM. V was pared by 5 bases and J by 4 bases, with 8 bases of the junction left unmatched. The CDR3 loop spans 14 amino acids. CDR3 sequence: CASSQAQGWYEQYF. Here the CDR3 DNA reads TGTGCCAGCAGTCAAGCACAGGGGTGGTACGAGCAGTACTTC. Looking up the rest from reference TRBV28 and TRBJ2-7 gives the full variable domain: DVKVTQSSRYLVKRTGEKVFLECVQDMDHENMFWYRQDPGLGLRLIYFSYDVKMKEKGDIPEGYSVSREKKERFSLILESASTNQTSMYLCASSQAQGWYEQYFGPGTRLTVT.

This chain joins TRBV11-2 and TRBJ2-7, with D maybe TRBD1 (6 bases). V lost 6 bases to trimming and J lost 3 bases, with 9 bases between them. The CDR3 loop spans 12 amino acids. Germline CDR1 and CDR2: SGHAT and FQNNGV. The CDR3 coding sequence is TGTGCCAGCAGGAAGGACAGCTACGAGCAGTACTTC. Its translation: CASRKDSYEQYF.

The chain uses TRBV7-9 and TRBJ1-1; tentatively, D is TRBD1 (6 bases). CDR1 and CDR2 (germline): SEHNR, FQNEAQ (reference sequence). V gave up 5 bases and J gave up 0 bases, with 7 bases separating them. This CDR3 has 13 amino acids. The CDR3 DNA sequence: TGTGCCAGCAGCAAGGGGGTGAACACTGAAGCTTTCTTT. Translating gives CASSKGVNTEAFF.

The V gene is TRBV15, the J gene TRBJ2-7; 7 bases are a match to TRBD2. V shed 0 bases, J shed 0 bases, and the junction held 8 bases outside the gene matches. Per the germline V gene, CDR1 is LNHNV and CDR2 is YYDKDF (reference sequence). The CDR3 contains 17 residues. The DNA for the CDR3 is TGTGCCACCAGCAGAGATAGACGAGCGGGGCTCTCCTACGAGCAGTACTTC. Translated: CATSRDRRAGLSYEQYF.

In nucleotides, the CDR3 is TGTGCCAGTAGTATCCGGGGGATGGGCAATCAGCCCCAGCATTTT. This codes for CASSIRGMGNQPQHF. This chain links TRBV19 with TRBJ1-5; D is perhaps TRBD1 (5 bases). This CDR3 region has 15 residues. Germline CDR1 is LNHDA and CDR2 is SQIVND (reference sequence). The V gene lost 3 bases and the J gene lost 2 bases, with 11 bases spanning the gap.

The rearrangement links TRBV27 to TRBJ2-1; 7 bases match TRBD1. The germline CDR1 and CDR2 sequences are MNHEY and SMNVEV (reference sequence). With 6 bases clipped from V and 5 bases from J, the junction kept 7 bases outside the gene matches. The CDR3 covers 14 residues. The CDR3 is CASSPRQGNNEQFF. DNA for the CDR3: TGTGCCAGCAGCCCCCGACAGGGAAACAATGAGCAGTTCTTC.

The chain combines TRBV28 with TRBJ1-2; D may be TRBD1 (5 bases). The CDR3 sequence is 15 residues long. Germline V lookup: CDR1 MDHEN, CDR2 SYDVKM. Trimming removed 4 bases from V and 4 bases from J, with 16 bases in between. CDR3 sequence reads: CASSSQPSTVYGYTF. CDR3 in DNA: TGTGCCAGCAGTTCCCAGCCTTCGACAGTCTATGGCTACACCTTC.

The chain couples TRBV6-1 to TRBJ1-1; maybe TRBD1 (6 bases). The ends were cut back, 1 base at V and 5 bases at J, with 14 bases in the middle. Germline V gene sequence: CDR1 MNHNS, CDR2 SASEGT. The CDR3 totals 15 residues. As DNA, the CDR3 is TGTGCCAGCAGTGAAGTTAGGTCAGGGGTGACTGAAGCTTTCTTT. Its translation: CASSEVRSGVTEAFF.

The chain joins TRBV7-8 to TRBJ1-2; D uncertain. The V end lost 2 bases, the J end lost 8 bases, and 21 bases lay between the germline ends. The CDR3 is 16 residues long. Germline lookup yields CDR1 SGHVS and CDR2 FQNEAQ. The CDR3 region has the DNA TGTGCCAGCAGCTTATCTGGGGAGAGAAGAAGCGGGGGCTACACCTTC. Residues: CASSLSGERRSGGYTF. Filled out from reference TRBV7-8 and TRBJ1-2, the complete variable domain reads GAGVSQSPRYKVAKRGQDVALRCDPISGHVSLFWYQQALGQGPEFLTYFQNEAQLDKSGLPSDRFFAERPEGSVSTLKIQRTQQEDSAVYLCASSLSGERRSGGYTFGSGTRLTVV.

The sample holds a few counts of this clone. CDR3 region: CASSWRGTSGGAPYNEQFF. The CDR3 DNA reads TGCGCCAGCAGCTGGAGGGGGACTAGCGGGGGGGCCCCCTACAATGAGCAGTTCTTC. The chain joins TRBV5-1 to TRBJ2-1; TRBD2 aligns across 16 bases. Trimming removed 3 bases from V and 2 bases from J; junction bases left unmatched: 8. Germline V gene lookup returns CDR1 SGHRS and CDR2 YFSETQ. CDR3 size: 19 residues.

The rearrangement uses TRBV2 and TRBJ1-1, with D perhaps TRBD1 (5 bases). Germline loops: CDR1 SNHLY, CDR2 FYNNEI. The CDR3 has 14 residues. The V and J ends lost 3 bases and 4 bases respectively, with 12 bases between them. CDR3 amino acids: CASSDGPGSTEAFF. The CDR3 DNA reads TGTGCCAGCAGTGACGGTCCAGGGTCCACTGAAGCTTTCTTT.

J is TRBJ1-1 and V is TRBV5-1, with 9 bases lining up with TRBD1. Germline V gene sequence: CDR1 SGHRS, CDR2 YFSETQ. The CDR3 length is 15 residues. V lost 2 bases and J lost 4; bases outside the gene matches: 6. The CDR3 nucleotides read TGCGCCAGCAGCTTTGATCCGGGACAGGGCACTGAAGCTTTCTTT. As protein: CASSFDPGQGTEAFF.

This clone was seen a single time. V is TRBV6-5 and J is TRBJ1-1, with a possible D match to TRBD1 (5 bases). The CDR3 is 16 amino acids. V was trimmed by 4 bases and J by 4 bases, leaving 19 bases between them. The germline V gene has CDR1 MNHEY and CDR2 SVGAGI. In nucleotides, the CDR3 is TGTGCCAGCAGTTCTGGGGCAGGGCTACTGGGCACTGAAGCTTTCTTT. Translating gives CASSSGAGLLGTEAFF.